Listed below are T cell receptor beta chains from one sample, sequenced in a study of T cells in Graves' hyperthyroidism and ophthalmopathy. Each CDR3 protein is one row after TCRdb ran MiXCR on the multiplex PCR reads. This table holds roughly 500,000 distinct CDR3 sequences, over 35% found once. Sequencing was done on a sample of peripheral blood or thyroid tissue (not recorded which). These receptors all come from an adult woman with Graves' disease, either hyperthyroidism or ophthalmopathy (not recorded which). CDR3s include the opening cysteine and the closing phenylalanine or tryptophan. The D gene is left open where the match is weak.

>TRBV19|TRBJ2-6|NA
CASRNTQLTF
>TRBV15|TRBJ1-2|TRBD1
CATSTGTGFGYTF
>TRBV7-2|TRBJ2-4|TRBD2
CASSLAPSGHIQYF
>TRBV12-3/TRBV12-4|TRBJ2-5|NA
CASSRGRHETQYF
>TRBV7-7|NA|NA
CASSQLLATYNEQFF
>TRBV29-1|TRBJ2-5|NA
CSVEGGEFYQETQYF
>TRBV24-1|TRBJ2-2|NA
CATSDLIFDTGELFF
>TRBV10-3|TRBJ1-3|NA
CAINRAGGNTIYF
>TRBV6-1|TRBJ1-5|NA
CASSEGAGAGNQPQHF
>TRBV5-6|TRBJ2-5|NA
CASSLYAKTQYF
>TRBV5-1|TRBJ2-2|NA
CASRGADGELFF
>TRBV6-1|TRBJ1-2|NA
CASSDPDTYGYTF
>TRBV20-1|TRBJ2-7|NA
CSASRSREQYF
>TRBV29-1|TRBJ2-5|NA
CSVEGGEGWETQYF
>TRBV7-8|NA|TRBD1
CASSLERGHQPQHF
>TRBV15|TRBJ2-2|NA
CASSEAPFTGELFF
>TRBV13|TRBJ1-3|NA
CASSFYRKSSGNTIYF
>TRBV10-3|TRBJ1-2|NA
CAIRKTPGGAYGYTF
>TRBV20-1|TRBJ1-1|NA
CSATVSSSGNTEAFF
>TRBV2|TRBJ2-2|TRBD2
CASSQYGLATTGELFF
>TRBV7-2|TRBJ2-7|TRBD2
CASSLDRTRNYEQYF
>TRBV6-1|TRBJ1-6|NA
CASSPGGRRRGPLHF
>TRBV25-1|TRBJ1-4|NA
CASSEWAGGEKLFF
>TRBV29-1|TRBJ2-5|TRBD2
CSVCSSGNTQETQYF
>TRBV25-1|TRBJ2-7|TRBD1
CASSEPGTGTYEQYF
>TRBV7-2|TRBJ1-6|NA
CASSQREADGNSPLHF
>TRBV7-9|TRBJ2-5|NA
CASSLVGRDRSETQYF
>TRBV7-9|TRBJ2-7|NA
CASSSDGEQYF
>TRBV15|TRBJ1-2|TRBD1
CATSPRDSSYGYTF
>TRBV12-3/TRBV12-4|TRBJ1-1|NA
CASSPTGRLGTEAFF
>TRBV7-2|TRBJ2-7|TRBD1
CASSWTGTTEQYF
>TRBV2|TRBJ1-2|NA
CASSAPVQGTYGYTF
>TRBV10-1|TRBJ2-3|NA
CASSERLPADTQYF